The next 3 T cell receptor beta chains were all read from a single sample in a study of OX40 agonist ivuxolimab in advanced cancers. Sequenced by immunoSEQ multiplex PCR; TCRdb stores in-frame clones only, minus some. Among roughly 63,000 clones, approximately 90% were seen once, and the ten largest hold about 1.2%. The sample consisted of CD4+ or CD8+ T cells sorted from blood, taken in a trial of the OX40 agonist ivuxolimab. These TCRs come from an adult with an advanced solid tumor such as melanoma, head and neck, liver or kidney cancer.

This chain joins TRBV11-2 and TRBJ1-1, with D maybe TRBD1 (5 bases). CDR1 is SGHAT, CDR2 FQNNGV, per germline. Trimming removed 5 bases at V and 8 bases at J, with 24 bases between. CDR3 size: 16 residues. The CDR3 region has the DNA TGTGCCAGCAGCATTAATGGGGGGGGACGGGCGACGGAAGCTTTCTTT. Encoded protein: CASSINGGGRATEAFF.

The rearrangement links TRBV5-1 to TRBJ1-1; D is uncertain. There are 12 residues in the CDR3. From germline, CDR1 is SGHRS and CDR2 YFSETQ. V lost 0 bases and J lost 5, with 5 bases in between. The CDR3 sequence: CASSLGTTEAFF. CDR3 nucleotide sequence: TGCGCCAGCAGCTTGGGTACGACTGAAGCTTTCTTT.

CDR3 loop: CASTLTSGGALNTQYF. CDR3 coding DNA: TGCGCCAGCACCCTGACTAGCGGGGGGGCCTTGAATACGCAGTATTTT. The chain recombines TRBV5-1 with TRBJ2-3, with TRBD2 matching over 14 bases. After removal of 6 bases from V and 7 bases from J, the junction contained 10 bases not matched to a gene. The germline V gene has CDR1 SGHRS and CDR2 YFSETQ. This CDR3 spans 16 amino acids.